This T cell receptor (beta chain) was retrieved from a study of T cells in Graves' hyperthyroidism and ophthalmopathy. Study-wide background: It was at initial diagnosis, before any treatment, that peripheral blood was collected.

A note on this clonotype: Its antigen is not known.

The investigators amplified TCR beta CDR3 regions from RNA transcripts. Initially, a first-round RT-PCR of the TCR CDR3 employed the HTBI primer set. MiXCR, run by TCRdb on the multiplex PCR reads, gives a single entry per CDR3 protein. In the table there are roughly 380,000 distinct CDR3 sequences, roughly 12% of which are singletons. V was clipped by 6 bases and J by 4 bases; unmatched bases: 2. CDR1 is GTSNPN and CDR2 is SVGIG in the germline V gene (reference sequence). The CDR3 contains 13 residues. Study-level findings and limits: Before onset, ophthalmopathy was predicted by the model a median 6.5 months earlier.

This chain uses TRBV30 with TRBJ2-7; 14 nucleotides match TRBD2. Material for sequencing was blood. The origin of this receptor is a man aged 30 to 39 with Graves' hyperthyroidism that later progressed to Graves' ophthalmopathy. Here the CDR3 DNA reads TGTGCCTGTTGGACTAGCGGGGGGTACGAGCAGTACTTC. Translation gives CACWTSGGYEQYF.